This paragraph covers one T cell receptor beta chain sequence. Its antigen remains unknown. This CDR3 contains 14 residues. V was clipped by 3 bases and J by 0 bases, with 9 bases between them. Germline V gene lookup returns CDR1 LNHDA and CDR2 SQIVND (reference sequence). Nominally healthy donors were sampled, though unrecorded immune exposures were likely. This sample was taken from a study of cytomegalovirus exposure and HLA in healthy donors. Broader study findings: Previous analysis showed most TCR beta V segments were productive about 87% or about 30% of the time. Specificity of a few CMV-associated chains for CMV antigens was verified in vitro. Presence/absence analyses supposed approximately even sequencing depth among donors.

Use of 60 Vbeta and 13 Jbeta primers characterized the PCR. TCRdb's table, derived via immunoSEQ multiplex PCR, lists solely in-frame clones and lacks some. The sample includes approximately 120,000 clones. The V gene is TRBV19, the J gene TRBJ2-7; no clear D gene. The specimen sequenced was PBMCs. The sequence was collected from a middle-aged man in good health and CMV-seronegative. CDR3 protein: CASSMVEPSYEQYF. DNA of the CDR3: TGTGCCAGTAGTATGGTGGAGCCCTCCTACGAGCAGTACTTC.